One and the same sample provided the 18 T cell receptor beta chains below, sequenced in a study of molecular identifiers for immune sequencing clone quantification. TCRdb independently ran MiXCR on the PCR reads; one entry per CDR3 protein. The sample includes some 91,000 distinct CDR3 sequences, more than 20% of them seen just once. The sequenced material came from naive CD8+ T cells from blood, with Jurkat cell RNA spiked in. As for subset: FACS-sorted CD8+CD4-CCR7+CD45RA+ naive T cells. The receptor source for this set is a human donor in good health. Some libraries in this study had Jurkat cell RNA spiked in.

A word on this clonotype: A much larger clone lies a single base off, so this may be a read error. The missing conserved phenylalanine or tryptophan at the end of this CDR3 makes a read error likely. In DNA, the CDR3 is TGTGCCAGCAGCCCAGGGCTAAACACTGAAGCTTTCGTT. Protein product: CASSPGLNTEAFV. This chain connects TRBV14 to TRBJ1-1; D perhaps matches TRBD1 (5 bases). The CDR3 is 13 residues long. The germline CDR1 and CDR2 sequences are SGHDN and FVKESK. Trimming stripped 4 bases from V and 2 bases from J, with 8 bases between.

This clonotype has ten or more counts. The J gene is TRBJ2-7, the V gene TRBV5-6; D call uncertain. CDR3 size: 12 residues. The V gene lost 1 base and the J gene lost 4 bases, with 6 bases spanning the gap. Germline V lookup: CDR1 SGHDT, CDR2 YYEEEE. The CDR3 protein is CASSLSLYEQYF. The DNA of the CDR3 is TGTGCCAGCAGCTTGTCCCTATACGAGCAGTACTTC.

As concerns this clonotype: One end of the junction does not line up with germline, which may come from a read error. The V and J genes are TRBV30 and TRBJ2-7, with 9 nucleotides matching TRBD1. The CDR3 loop spans 14 amino acids. Germline V gene sequence: CDR1 GTSNPN, CDR2 SVGIG (reference sequence). The DNA for the CDR3 is TGTGCCCGGAGTTTCGGGACAGGGAGCTACGAGCAGTACTTC. Its protein is CARSFGTGSYEQYF.

The CDR3 DNA follows: TGTGCCACCGCCGAACCGGGACTAGTTCCCAATGAGCAGTTCTTC. Translation: CATAEPGLVPNEQFF. The J gene is TRBJ2-1, the V gene TRBV6-2 or TRBV6-3; 8 bases line up with TRBD2. V lost 10 bases to trimming and J lost 6 bases; unmatched junction nucleotides: 14. The CDR3 has 15 amino acids. Germline CDR1 MNHEY, CDR2 SVGEGT.

The genes are TRBV5-8 and TRBJ1-4; no clear D gene. CDR3 length: 15 amino acids. Germline CDR1 reads SGHTS; CDR2 reads YDEGEE. Trimming took 5 bases from V and 3 from J, leaving 14 bases between them. CDR3 residues: CASRSFDTSNEKLFF. CDR3 in DNA: TGTGCCAGCAGGTCTTTTGACACCTCTAATGAAAAACTGTTTTTT.

This clonotype has a count of ten or more. V and J are TRBV19 and TRBJ2-7; 9 bases are shared with TRBD1. J gave up 3 bases and V 9 bases, and 6 bases lay outside the gene matches. This CDR3 spans 13 amino acids. Looked up from germline, CDR1 is LNHDA and CDR2 is SQIVND (reference sequence). Here the CDR3 DNA reads TGTGCCAGCTACCCGGGACAGGGCTACGAGCAGTACTTC. Its protein is CASYPGQGYEQYF.

This clonotype was seen a few times. V usage is TRBV9 and J usage is TRBJ2-7; 7 nucleotides match TRBD1. CDR3 length equals 15 residues. V shed 0 bases, J shed 4 bases, and the junction held 7 bases outside the gene matches. Germline V lookup: CDR1 SGDLS, CDR2 YYNGEE. In DNA form, the CDR3 reads TGTGCCAGCAGCGTAGCCAGCGGACAGGATTACGAGCAGTACTTC. This encodes CASSVASGQDYEQYF.

This clonotype was found many times. The chain joins TRBV29-1 to TRBJ2-1; D is undetermined. With 4 bases removed from V and 5 bases from J, the gap between germline ends came to 15 bases. Per the germline V gene, CDR1 is SQVTM and CDR2 is ANQGSEA. This CDR3 comprises 14 residues. The CDR3 is CSVGLGLHHNEQFF. The CDR3 DNA reads TGCAGCGTTGGGCTCGGGTTACACCACAATGAGCAGTTCTTC.

The chain employs TRBV3-1 and TRBJ1-1; tentative D call: TRBD1 (6 bases). CDR1 is LGHDT and CDR2 is YNNKEL in the germline V gene (reference sequence). V lost 1 base, J lost 4 bases, and 16 bases lay in between. CDR3 length: 16 amino acids. Here the CDR3 reads CASSQVSGVGATEAFF. For the CDR3, the DNA is TGTGCCAGCAGCCAAGTTTCGGGGGTGGGGGCCACTGAAGCTTTCTTT. Supplemented by reference TRBV3-1 and TRBJ1-1, the full variable domain reads DTAVSQTPKYLVTQMGNDKSIKCEQNLGHDTMYWYKQDSKKFLKIMFSYNNKELIINETVPNRFSPKSPDKAHLNLHINSLELGDSAVYFCASSQVSGVGATEAFFGQGTRLTVV.

This chain joins TRBV7-9 and TRBJ1-4; D is unresolved. V dropped 5 bases and J dropped 0 bases, with 19 bases sitting between them. The CDR3 consists of 18 residues. Germline CDR1 is SEHNR and CDR2 is FQNEAQ (reference sequence). CDR3 in amino acids: CASSPLLSGFATNEKLFF. CDR3 DNA: TGTGCCAGCAGCCCACTACTATCCGGCTTTGCAACTAATGAAAAACTGTTTTTT.

The CDR3 coding sequence is TGCGCCAGCAGTCCCGGAGACGGATACTACGAGCAGTACTTC. Translation: CASSPGDGYYEQYF. The V call is TRBV4-1, the J call TRBJ2-7; D remains unclear. V was trimmed by 6 bases and J by 3 bases, leaving 15 bases between them. The CDR3 extends over 14 amino acids. Per germline, CDR1 MGHRA and CDR2 YSYEKL.

This clonotype came up many times. V gene TRBV27 combines with J gene TRBJ2-1; D is unclear. The V gene lost 7 bases and the J gene lost 1 base, with 8 bases spanning the gap. Germline assignment: CDR1 MNHEY and CDR2 SMNVEV (reference sequence). The CDR3 is 13 residues long. CDR3 region: CASKARSYNEQFF. In DNA form, the CDR3 reads TGTGCCAGCAAAGCGAGATCCTACAATGAGCAGTTCTTC.

Of note for this clonotype: A much more abundant neighbour one base away suggests this may be a read error. As the CDR3 is not closed by the conserved phenylalanine or tryptophan, this likely results from a read error. The chain recombines TRBV7-9 with TRBJ2-7; D is unclear. V was cut by 1 base and J by 3 bases, with 7 bases left in between. This CDR3 is 13 amino acids long. The germline V gene encodes CDR1 SEHNR and CDR2 FQNEAQ (reference sequence). The CDR3 sequence is CASSLGSGYEQYL. The CDR3 DNA reads as TGTGCCAGCAGCTTAGGTTCCGGCTACGAGCAGTACTTA.

This clonotype appeared once. The chain uses TRBV4-3 and TRBJ2-7, with D possibly matching TRBD1 (6 bases). The CDR3 spans 14 residues. Trimming took off 0 bases at V and 3 bases at J, with 9 bases between the two ends. In germline, CDR1 is LGHNA, CDR2 YSLEER. The chain's CDR3 is CASSQDWGLYEQYF. The CDR3 DNA reads TGCGCCAGCAGCCAAGACTGGGGGCTCTACGAGCAGTACTTC.

This clonotype showed up many times. The chain has TRBV6-1 and TRBJ2-7; TRBD1 might be the D (6 bases). The CDR3 length is 17 residues. V was clipped by 1 base and J by 1 base, with 17 bases between them. The germline V gene encodes CDR1 MNHNS and CDR2 SASEGT. The CDR3 coding sequence is TGTGCCAGCAGTGAAGAATCCTACGCGACAGGATCCTACGAGCAGTACTTC. Its translation is CASSEESYATGSYEQYF.

The chain is built from TRBV7-9 and TRBJ1-5, with 10 bases aligning to TRBD1. The CDR3 loop spans 17 amino acids. Germline-derived CDR1 and CDR2 are SEHNR and FQNEAQ (reference sequence). The V segment lost 5 bases and the J segment 0 bases; nucleotides outside the gene matches: 7. The CDR3, as DNA: TGTGCCAGCAGCGGGGACAGGGGTCTCTATAGCAATCAGCCCCAGCATTTT. This gives the protein CASSGDRGLYSNQPQHF.

The J gene is TRBJ2-1, the V gene TRBV11-3; D is possibly TRBD2 (5 bases). V lost 1 base and J lost 7, with 17 bases in between. Per the germline V gene, CDR1 is SGHNT and CDR2 is YENEEA. The CDR3 spans 16 residues. The CDR3 bases are TGTGCCAGCAGCTTAGGAGGCCTCGCCCCGGGGAATGAGCAGTTCTTC. It encodes CASSLGGLAPGNEQFF.

This chain uses TRBV21-1 with TRBJ2-5; TRBD2 reflects the table's D call only, with no check against the DNA. TRBV21-1 is listed as a pseudogene. The CDR3 extends over 15 amino acids. CDR3 region: CASSKVPPPDETQYF. CDR3 nucleotides: TGTGCCAGCAGCAAAGTACCTCCGCCGGACGAGACCCAGTACTTC.